Following are 3 T cell receptor beta chains from one sample sequenced in a study of cytomegalovirus exposure and HLA in healthy donors. The data were produced by immunoSEQ multiplex PCR, yet TCRdb's version contains in-frame clones alone and is incomplete. Of 100,000 to 150,000 clones listed, around nine tenths were seen once; the top ten hold about 2%. The sample consisted of PBMCs. These receptors all stem from a woman younger than 30 in good health and CMV-seronegative.

The chain uses TRBV7-6 and TRBJ2-7; no definite D call. Germline V gene data show CDR1 as SGHVS and CDR2 as FNYEAQ. The CDR3 contains 14 residues. V lost 5 bases and J 2 bases, leaving 13 bases between the germline ends. The CDR3 region has the DNA TGTGCCAGCAGCGTTCGTACGGGTGCCTACGAGCAGTACTTC. This gives the protein CASSVRTGAYEQYF.

There are many counts of this clone. V gene TRBV6-4 combines with J gene TRBJ2-1; 11 nucleotides agree with TRBD2. Trimming cost V 0 bases and J 6 bases; bases outside gene matches: 1. CDR1 and CDR2 from the germline V gene are MRHNA and SNTAGT. The CDR3 length is 15 residues. The CDR3 loop reads CASSDSLAGANEQFF. The CDR3 nucleotides are TGTGCCAGCAGTGACTCACTAGCGGGAGCCAATGAGCAGTTCTTC.

The CDR3 is CASSEATGEGVEAFF. For the CDR3, the DNA is TGTGCCAGCAGTGAAGCTACGGGGGAGGGCGTTGAAGCTTTCTTT. V and J are TRBV25-1 and TRBJ1-1; TRBD1 might be the D (5 bases). From germline, CDR1 is MGHDK and CDR2 SYGVNS. With 2 bases removed from V and 7 bases from J, the gap between germline ends came to 17 bases. The CDR3 sequence is 15 residues long.